Listed here is a single T cell receptor (beta chain). What it binds is not known. The sample belongs to a study of cytomegalovirus exposure and HLA in healthy donors. Broader study findings: Under 20,000 TCR beta sequences were associated with HLA alleles at 0.05 false discovery rate in a later analysis. It has been reported that TCR beta sequences accurately predicted the HLA-A and HLA-B alleles of most subjects.

13 Jbeta primers and 60 Vbeta primers were used for the PCR. Produced via immunoSEQ multiplex PCR; TCRdb's table is partial and in-frame only. This sample carries 200,000 or so clones, 65% to 85% of them seen once, and the ten largest clones take approximately 3.9%. The TCR originated in a man aged 45-65 years in good health and CMV-seronegative. The material sequenced was PBMCs.

This CDR3 reads CASSPVTGDSTEQFF. The CDR3 DNA sequence: TGTGCCAGCTCACCAGTGACAGGGGATAGTACTGAGCAGTTCTTC. This chain joins TRBV18 and TRBJ2-1, with TRBD1 identical over 8 bases. The germline gives CDR1 KGHSH, CDR2 LQKENI. V shed 2 bases, J shed 9 bases, and the junction held 9 bases outside the gene matches. This CDR3 spans 15 amino acids.